These 20 T cell receptor beta chains came from one sample sequenced in a study of beta chain features in type 1 diabetes. General study findings and limits: For Type 1 diabetes patients, all four CD4+ subsets carried TCRB CDR3s that were moderately but significantly shorter.

Every bit of the isolated RNA underwent reverse transcription, so sequencing read expressed TCRB transcripts. The method was immunoSEQ multiplex PCR; TCRdb's version includes in-frame clones alone and lacks a portion of them. The table lists some 45,000 clones, about 66% of them singletons. No antigen is known for these receptors. What was sequenced was Tregs from blood. These receptor sequences come from a woman between 18 and 29 years old with type 1 diabetes.

V usage is TRBV5-1 and J usage is TRBJ2-1; 10 bases align to TRBD2. The CDR3 totals 16 residues. Germline V gene sequence: CDR1 SGHRS, CDR2 YFSETQ. The V segment lost 5 bases and the J segment 8 bases; nucleotides outside the gene matches: 13. The CDR3 spells CASSLEAGGPRDEQFF. CDR3 nucleotide sequence: TGCGCCAGCAGTTTAGAAGCGGGGGGGCCGAGGGATGAGCAGTTCTTC. The variable domain in full, with the rest retrieved from reference TRBV5-1 and TRBJ2-1, is KAGVTQTPRYLIKTRGQQVTLSCSPISGHRSVSWYQQTPGQGLQFLFEYFSETQRNKGNFPGRFSGRQFSNSRSEMNVSTLELGDSALYLCASSLEAGGPRDEQFFGPGTRLTVL.

This rearrangement joins TRBV6-6 to TRBJ1-5; D is unresolved. CDR3 length: 14 residues. Germline values: CDR1 MNHNY, CDR2 SVGAGI (reference sequence). V lost 6 bases and J 3 bases, leaving 12 bases between the germline ends. Here the CDR3 DNA reads TGTGCCAGCAGCCCTGACTCTCTCAATCAGCCCCAGCATTTT. Protein sequence: CASSPDSLNQPQHF.

This rearrangement joins TRBV7-2 to TRBJ2-7; 13 bases match TRBD2. CDR1 is SGHTA, CDR2 FQGNSA, per germline. The CDR3 is 17 amino acids. The trim removed 6 bases at V and 0 bases at J, leaving 8 bases unmatched. As DNA, the CDR3 is TGTGCCAGCAGTCCCGGACTAGCGGGGGCCGACTCCTACGAGCAGTACTTC. Protein product: CASSPGLAGADSYEQYF. The whole variable domain, filled in from reference TRBV7-2 and TRBJ2-7, reads GAGVSQSPSNKVTEKGKDVELRCDPISGHTALYWYRQSLGQGLEFLIYFQGNSAPDKSGLPSDRFSAERTGGSVSTLTIQRTQQEDSAVYLCASSPGLAGADSYEQYFGPGTRLTVT.

The rearrangement links TRBV6-5 to TRBJ2-7, with TRBD2 identical over 11 bases. V gave up 6 bases and J gave up 3 bases; unmatched junction bases: 1. This CDR3 spans 13 amino acids. CDR1 and CDR2 from the germline V gene are MNHEY and SVGAGI. Here the CDR3 DNA reads TGTGCCAGCAGACTAGCGGGGGACTACGAGCAGTACTTC. Protein: CASRLAGDYEQYF.

This chain uses TRBV27 with TRBJ2-3, with 7 nucleotides matching TRBD2. The CDR3 extends over 14 amino acids. J lost 0 bases, V lost 6 bases, and 3 bases had no gene match. The germline CDR1 and CDR2 sequences are MNHEY and SMNVEV (reference sequence). This CDR3 is CASRSGGSTDTQYF. Here the CDR3 DNA reads TGTGCCAGCAGGTCGGGGGGTAGCACAGATACGCAGTATTTT.

This clone was seen only a few times. This sequence joins TRBV6-6 and TRBJ1-2; D uncertain. Germline-derived CDR1 and CDR2 are MNHNY and SVGAGI (reference sequence). Trimming stripped 4 bases from V and 3 bases from J, with 6 bases between. This CDR3 comprises 12 residues. CDR3 amino acids: CASSSDYYGYTF. As DNA, the CDR3 is TGTGCCAGCAGTTCCGACTACTATGGCTACACCTTC.

The chain couples TRBV7-9 to TRBJ1-2, with D tentatively TRBD1 (5 bases). This CDR3 has 13 amino acids. CDR1 and CDR2 (germline): SEHNR, FQNEAQ (reference sequence). The V gene lost 3 bases and the J gene lost 2 bases, with 7 bases spanning the gap. Here the CDR3 DNA reads TGTGCCAGCAGCTTGGACAAAAACTATGGCTACACCTTC. Translating it yields CASSLDKNYGYTF. Combining the CDR3 with reference TRBV7-9 and TRBJ1-2 gives the whole variable domain DTGVSQNPRHKITKRGQNVTFRCDPISEHNRLYWYRQTLGQGPEFLTYFQNEAQLEKSRLLSDRFSAERPKGSFSTLEIQRTEQGDSAMYLCASSLDKNYGYTFGSGTRLTVV.

The rearrangement joins TRBV6-5 to TRBJ1-2; D not certain. The V gene's germline CDR1 is MNHEY and CDR2 SVGAGI. Deletions cut 6 bases from V and 8 bases from J, with 19 bases between. The CDR3 is 14 amino acids. The CDR3 bases are TGTGCCAGCAGCTCGACCGTCGCACTGGAGGGCTACACCTTC. Translation gives CASSSTVALEGYTF.

This clone was counted between two and nine times. V gene TRBV11-2 combines with J gene TRBJ2-3; D may be TRBD2 (6 bases). The V end lost 5 bases, the J end lost 0 bases, and 12 bases lay between the germline ends. In germline, CDR1 is SGHAT, CDR2 FQNNGV. The CDR3 runs 15 residues. CDR3 in amino acids: CASSPRDLSTDTQYF. CDR3 DNA sequence: TGTGCCAGCAGCCCTCGGGACTTAAGCACAGATACGCAGTATTTT.

The chain links TRBV5-5 to TRBJ2-5; 7 nucleotides match TRBD2. The trim removed 7 bases at V and 10 bases at J, leaving 13 bases unmatched. CDR1 and CDR2 (germline): SGHKS, YYEKEE (reference sequence). This CDR3 is 13 amino acids long. Written as DNA, the CDR3 is TGTGCCAGCGCCAGGGACTACGTTGCGGACCAGTACTTC. Translation: CASARDYVADQYF.

The V and J genes are TRBV4-3 and TRBJ2-1, with 9 bases matching TRBD2. The CDR3 spans 17 residues. The V and J ends lost 2 bases and 9 bases, in that order; junction bases with no gene match: 14. Germline V gene sequence: CDR1 LGHNA, CDR2 YSLEER. DNA for the CDR3: TGCGCCAGCAGCCAACTCATAGCGGGAGCAGCTTACGGTGAGCAGTTCTTC. It codes for CASSQLIAGAAYGEQFF.

This chain joins TRBV5-1 and TRBJ2-2; a possible D gene is TRBD1 (6 bases). Trimming pared 1 base from V and 4 bases from J, leaving 8 bases between. The CDR3 length is 14 residues. The V gene's germline CDR1 is SGHRS and CDR2 YFSETQ. The CDR3 sequence: CASSLRGTTGELFF. The CDR3 DNA follows: TGCGCCAGCAGCTTGAGGGGGACCACCGGGGAGCTGTTTTTT.

This sequence joins TRBV6-5 and TRBJ1-3; no clear D gene. CDR1 MNHEY and CDR2 SVGAGI come from the germline V gene. This CDR3 contains 11 residues. V was shortened by 2 bases and J by 9 bases, with 5 bases between the two germline ends. This CDR3 is CASSYGGTIYF. The CDR3 DNA reads TGTGCCAGCAGTTACGGAGGCACCATATATTTT.

The chain links TRBV29-1 to TRBJ2-2; 8 bases match TRBD2. Germline CDR1 and CDR2: SQVTM and ANQGSEA. V was clipped by 7 bases and J by 1 base; unmatched bases: 5. The CDR3 runs 14 residues. CDR3 nucleotide sequence: TGCAGCGCCCGCGGGGGGCAGAACACCGGGGAGCTGTTTTTT. Residues: CSARGGQNTGELFF.

The CDR3 DNA follows: TGCGCCAGCAGCGATACCGGGGGGACGGAGACCCAGTACTTC. Translation gives CASSDTGGTETQYF. This chain connects TRBV5-1 to TRBJ2-5, with 7 bases lining up with TRBD2. V shed 4 bases and J 5 bases; nucleotides not matched to a gene: 8. The CDR3 totals 14 residues. The germline gives CDR1 SGHRS, CDR2 YFSETQ. The whole variable domain, filled in from reference TRBV5-1 and TRBJ2-5, reads KAGVTQTPRYLIKTRGQQVTLSCSPISGHRSVSWYQQTPGQGLQFLFEYFSETQRNKGNFPGRFSGRQFSNSRSEMNVSTLELGDSALYLCASSDTGGTETQYFGPGTRLLVL.

In its sample, this clone was seen a few times. The chain employs TRBV7-9 and TRBJ1-5; TRBD1 matches 7 bases. This CDR3 contains 14 residues. V was clipped by 3 bases and J by 2 bases; unmatched bases: 1. In germline, CDR1 is SEHNR, CDR2 FQNEAQ (reference sequence). The CDR3: CASSFTGGNQPQHF. CDR3 nucleotide sequence: TGTGCCAGCAGCTTCACAGGGGGCAATCAGCCCCAGCATTTT.

There are a few counts of this clone. The chain joins TRBV21-1 to TRBJ2-6; the D call in the table, TRBD1, was not verified against the DNA. TRBV21-1 is a recognized pseudogene. This CDR3 is 20 amino acids long. The CDR3 sequence: CASSKNRDRGAYSGANVLTF. The CDR3 DNA reads TGTGCCAGCAGCAAAAATAGGGACAGGGGGGCCTACTCTGGGGCCAACGTCCTGACTTTC.

This clone was seen only a few times. The rearrangement uses TRBV7-2 and TRBJ1-4; no firm D call. Trimming stripped 0 bases from V and 6 bases from J, with 17 bases between. The germline gives CDR1 SGHTA, CDR2 FQGNSA. This CDR3 contains 17 residues. The chain's CDR3 is CASSLAPSSPSDEKLFF. CDR3 coding DNA: TGTGCCAGCAGCTTAGCTCCTTCCTCGCCGTCGGATGAAAAACTGTTTTTT.

This rearrangement joins TRBV5-1 to TRBJ2-6, with TRBD1 matching 9 bases. The CDR3 spans 17 residues. The V gene end was trimmed by 1 base and the J gene end by 3 bases; junction bases not matched to a gene: 5. Germline values: CDR1 SGHRS, CDR2 YFSETQ. The CDR3, as DNA: TGCGCCAGCAGCTTGAGGACAGGGGTCGATGGGGCCAACGTCCTGACTTTC. Translating gives CASSLRTGVDGANVLTF.

This chain joins TRBV5-1 and TRBJ2-2; a weak D match, TRBD2 (5 bases). Germline V gene sequence: CDR1 SGHRS, CDR2 YFSETQ. The V gene lost 2 bases and the J gene lost 2 bases, with 10 bases spanning the gap. The CDR3 spans 15 residues. The CDR3 DNA follows: TGCGCCAGCAGCTTAGGACTTTTCAACACCGGGGAGCTGTTTTTT. It codes for CASSLGLFNTGELFF.